A few counts support the clone carrying this T cell receptor beta chain. The data were obtained in a study of beta chain features in type 1 diabetes. All of the isolated RNA was reverse transcribed, so expressed TCRB transcripts were sequenced. Clones were read by immunoSEQ multiplex PCR, and TCRdb kept only the in-frame ones, dropping some. The repertoire holds around 500,000 clones, with approximately 10% as singletons. The germline V gene has CDR1 SGHTA and CDR2 FQGNSA. The CDR3 totals 15 residues. Trimming removed 1 base from V and 1 base from J, with 10 bases in between. Sorting based on CD45RO/CCR7/CD25/CD127/CD95/CD27 separated CD4+ naive, central memory, regulatory and stem cell-like memory cells.

The sample was naive CD4+ T cells from blood. The chain combines TRBV7-2 with TRBJ1-1; D is perhaps TRBD1 (6 bases). The source is a woman aged 18-29 years in good health. The CDR3 coding sequence is TGTGCCAGCAGCTTAGGTTCACAGGGGAACACTGAAGCTTTCTTT. Translated: CASSLGSQGNTEAFF.